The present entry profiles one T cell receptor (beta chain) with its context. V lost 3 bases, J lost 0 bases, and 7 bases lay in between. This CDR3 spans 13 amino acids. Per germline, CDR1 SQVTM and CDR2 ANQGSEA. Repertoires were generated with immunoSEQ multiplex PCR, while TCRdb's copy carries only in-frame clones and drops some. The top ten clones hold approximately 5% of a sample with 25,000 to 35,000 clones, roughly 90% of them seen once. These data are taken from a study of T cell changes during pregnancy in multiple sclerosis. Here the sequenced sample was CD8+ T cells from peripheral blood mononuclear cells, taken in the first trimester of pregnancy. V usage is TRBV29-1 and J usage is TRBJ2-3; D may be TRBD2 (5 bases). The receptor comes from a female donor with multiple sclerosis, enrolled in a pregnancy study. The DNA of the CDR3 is TGCAGCGTTGACCTAGCAAGCACAGATACGCAGTATTTT. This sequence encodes CSVDLASTDTQYF.